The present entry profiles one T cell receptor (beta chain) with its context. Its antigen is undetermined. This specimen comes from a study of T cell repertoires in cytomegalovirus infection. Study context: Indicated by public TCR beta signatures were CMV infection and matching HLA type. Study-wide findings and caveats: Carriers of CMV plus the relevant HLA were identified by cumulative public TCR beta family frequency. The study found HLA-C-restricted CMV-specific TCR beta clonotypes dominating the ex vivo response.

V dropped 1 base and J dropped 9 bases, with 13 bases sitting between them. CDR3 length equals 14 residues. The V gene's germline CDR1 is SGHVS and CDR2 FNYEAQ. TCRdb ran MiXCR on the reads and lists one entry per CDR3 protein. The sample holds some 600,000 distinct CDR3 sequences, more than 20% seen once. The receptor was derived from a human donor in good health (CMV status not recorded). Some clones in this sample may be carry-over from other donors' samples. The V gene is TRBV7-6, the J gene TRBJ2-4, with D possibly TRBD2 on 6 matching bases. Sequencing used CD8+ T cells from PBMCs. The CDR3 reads CASSLGGGVSIQYF. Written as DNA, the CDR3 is TGTGCCAGCAGCTTAGGAGGAGGGGTTTCCATTCAGTACTTC. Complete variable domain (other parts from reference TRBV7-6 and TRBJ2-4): GAGVSQSPRYKVTKRGQDVALRCDPISGHVSLYWYRQALGQGPEFLTYFNYEAQQDKSGLPNDRFSAERPEGSISTLTIQRTEQRDSAMYRCASSLGGGVSIQYFGAGTRLSVL.